These 9 T cell receptor beta chains share one sample of origin, sequenced in a study of neurological immune-mediated disorders. TCRdb passed the 5' RACE reads through MiXCR, listing each CDR3 protein once. The sample lists about 28,000 distinct CDR3 sequences, roughly an eighth occurring once. Material for sequencing was PBMCs. These receptors were taken from a man aged 55 to 70 in good health.

This clonotype has ten or more counts. The chain recombines TRBV4-1 with TRBJ2-4, with D possibly matching TRBD1 (6 bases). The germline V and J ends were trimmed by 0 bases and 6 bases, with 12 bases remaining between them. The CDR3 has 15 residues. Germline V gene sequence: CDR1 MGHRA, CDR2 YSYEKL. The chain's CDR3 is CASSQEWGPGNIQYF. CDR3 nucleotide sequence: TGCGCCAGCAGCCAAGAGTGGGGGCCCGGAAACATTCAGTACTTC.

This clonotype was recorded a few times. The gene calls are TRBV3-1 and TRBJ1-1; D is undetermined. Looked up from germline, CDR1 is LGHDT and CDR2 is YNNKEL (reference sequence). The germline V and J ends were trimmed by 0 bases and 1 base, with 12 bases remaining between them. The CDR3 length is 16 residues. DNA for the CDR3: TGTGCCAGCAGCCAAGAAGGAGGCCCCTCGAACACTGAAGCTTTCTTT. Amino acid sequence: CASSQEGGPSNTEAFF. Using reference TRBV3-1 and TRBJ1-1 for the parts outside the CDR3, the full variable domain is DTAVSQTPKYLVTQMGNDKSIKCEQNLGHDTMYWYKQDSKKFLKIMFSYNNKELIINETVPNRFSPKSPDKAHLNLHINSLELGDSAVYFCASSQEGGPSNTEAFFGQGTRLTVV.

This clonotype has a count of ten or more. The chain uses TRBV6-2 or TRBV6-3 and TRBJ2-1, with D possibly matching TRBD2 (6 bases). V was shortened by 2 bases and J by 3 bases, with 8 bases between the two germline ends. Germline values: CDR1 MNHEY, CDR2 SVGEGT. The CDR3 loop spans 14 amino acids. The CDR3 region has the DNA TGTGCCAGCAGTTACATGGGGGGCTACAATGAGCAGTTCTTC. Its protein is CASSYMGGYNEQFF.

This clonotype is judged medium-sized. V gene TRBV7-2 combines with J gene TRBJ2-4, with D perhaps TRBD1 or TRBD2 (5 bases each). The CDR3 sequence is 13 residues long. Germline CDR1 is SGHTA and CDR2 is FQGNSA. Trimming took off 0 bases at V and 13 bases at J, with 13 bases between the two ends. CDR3 protein: CASSLAVGPGQYF. CDR3 nucleotides: TGTGCCAGCAGCTTAGCTGTGGGGCCGGGGCAGTACTTC.

Ten or more counts support this clonotype. The chain recombines TRBV15 with TRBJ2-1; the D is unclear. V lost 5 bases and J lost 6, with 11 bases in between. The CDR3 consists of 13 residues. Germline CDR1 is LNHNV and CDR2 is YYDKDF (reference sequence). In DNA, the CDR3 is TGTGCCACCAGCGGGTCAACAATCAATGAGCAGTTCTTC. This sequence encodes CATSGSTINEQFF.

This clonotype has ten or more counts. The chain employs TRBV7-2 and TRBJ2-3; 7 nucleotides agree with TRBD1. With V trimmed by 1 base and J by 2 bases, 3 bases remained unmatched. The CDR3 sequence is 15 residues long. Germline V gives CDR1 SGHTA, CDR2 FQGNSA. As DNA, the CDR3 is TGTGCCAGCAGCTTAGAGGGGGCTGACACAGATACGCAGTATTTT. This sequence encodes CASSLEGADTDTQYF.

The table lists this clonotype with many counts. The J gene is TRBJ2-1, the V gene TRBV15, with D perhaps TRBD1 (6 bases). Trimming took off 4 bases at V and 0 bases at J, with 7 bases between the two ends. This CDR3 has 14 residues. Per germline, CDR1 LNHNV and CDR2 YYDKDF (reference sequence). CDR3 residues: CATSKGVSYNEQFF. CDR3 bases: TGTGCCACCAGCAAGGGGGTCTCCTACAATGAGCAGTTCTTC.

On this clonotype itself: One end of the junction does not line up with germline, which may come from a read error. This chain joins TRBV5-5 and TRBJ1-5; 8 bases are a match to TRBD1. In germline, CDR1 is SGHKS, CDR2 YYEKEE (reference sequence). CDR3 size: 14 residues. CDR3: CASIPAGQGQPQHF. DNA for the CDR3: TGTGCTAGCATCCCCGCCGGACAGGGACAGCCCCAGCATTTT.

This clonotype was seen many times. The chain joins TRBV15 to TRBJ2-1; a possible D gene is TRBD1 (6 bases). The CDR3 extends over 14 amino acids. V gave up 0 bases and J gave up 16 bases, with 19 bases separating them. CDR1 and CDR2 from the germline V gene are LNHNV and YYDKDF (reference sequence). CDR3 bases: TGTGCCACCAGCAGAGATTCAGGAGACAGGACGTTTTTCTTC. Its translation: CATSRDSGDRTFFF.